Presented here are 30 T cell receptor beta chains from one specimen sequenced in a study of cytomegalovirus exposure and HLA in healthy donors. In the PCR, 60 Vbeta and 13 Jbeta primers were used. The protocol was immunoSEQ multiplex PCR, while the TCRdb copy is restricted to in-frame clones and leaves out a portion. The top ten hold about 2.5% of the sample, which has about 120,000 clones, 75% to 85% seen once. Sequencing was done on a sample of PBMCs. The receptors were sampled from a man aged 25-45 years in good health and CMV-seronegative.

The chain uses TRBV28 and TRBJ1-6; D possibly corresponds to TRBD1 (6 bases). The V end lost 10 bases, the J end lost 5 bases, and 12 bases lay between the germline ends. CDR1 is MDHEN and CDR2 is SYDVKM in the germline V gene. This CDR3 has 13 residues. CDR3 sequence: CATEDRDNSPLHF. Written as DNA, the CDR3 is TGTGCCACTGAGGACAGAGATAATTCACCCCTCCACTTT.

This clone was detected only a few times. The rearrangement links TRBV7-9 to TRBJ1-5; a possible D gene is TRBD1 (5 bases). Germline V gene sequence: CDR1 SEHNR, CDR2 FQNEAQ (reference sequence). This CDR3 is built from 14 residues. V was shortened by 5 bases and J by 7 bases, with 15 bases between the two germline ends. This CDR3 reads CASSQGGVNQPQHF. The CDR3 nucleotides are TGTGCCAGCAGCCAGGGTGGGGTGAACCAGCCCCAGCATTTT.

The chain employs TRBV7-8 and TRBJ1-1, with D hard to call. CDR3 length: 14 residues. The ends were cut back, 5 bases at V and 8 bases at J, with 18 bases in the middle. Germline V gives CDR1 SGHVS, CDR2 FQNEAQ. The CDR3 region has the DNA TGTGCCAGCAGCCCGACACCCTCGGGAGGGGAAGCTTTCTTT. It is translated as CASSPTPSGGEAFF. The full variable domain, its missing parts supplied by reference TRBV7-8 and TRBJ1-1, is GAGVSQSPRYKVAKRGQDVALRCDPISGHVSLFWYQQALGQGPEFLTYFQNEAQLDKSGLPSDRFFAERPEGSVSTLKIQRTQQEDSAVYLCASSPTPSGGEAFFGQGTRLTVV.

The chain links TRBV6-6 to TRBJ2-4; a weak D match, TRBD1 (6 bases). The germline V and J ends were trimmed by 0 bases and 14 bases, with 11 bases remaining between them. Germline-derived CDR1 and CDR2 are MNHNY and SVGAGI (reference sequence). The CDR3 has 12 residues. CDR3 loop: CASSYSGAGEYF. In DNA form, the CDR3 reads TGTGCCAGCAGTTACTCGGGGGCCGGGGAGTACTTC.

The gene calls are TRBV27 and TRBJ2-1; 7 nucleotides agree with TRBD1. Germline lookup yields CDR1 MNHEY and CDR2 SMNVEV (reference sequence). V was clipped by 5 bases and J by 4 bases; unmatched bases: 11. The CDR3 sequence is 16 residues long. In DNA form, the CDR3 reads TGTGCCAGCAGTCCACGGACAGGCCCGGGGTACAATGAGCAGTTCTTC. Translation gives CASSPRTGPGYNEQFF.

CDR3 nucleotide sequence: TGTGCCAGCAGCTCTATTACGGGAAACACCATATATTTT. It specifies CASSSITGNTIYF. This rearrangement joins TRBV5-5 to TRBJ1-3; unclear D gene. The V and J ends lost 3 bases and 4 bases respectively, with 8 bases between them. The germline CDR1 and CDR2 sequences are SGHKS and YYEKEE (reference sequence). The CDR3 runs 13 residues. Using reference TRBV5-5 and TRBJ1-3 for the parts outside the CDR3, the full variable domain is DAGVTQSPTHLIKTRGQQVTLRCSPISGHKSVSWYQQVLGQGPQFIFQYYEKEERGRGNFPDRFSARQFPNYSSELNVNALLLGDSALYLCASSSITGNTIYFGEGSWLTVV.

The chain links TRBV18 to TRBJ1-5, with TRBD1 matching 7 bases. The junction had 8 bases not matched to a gene; V was cut back by 6 bases and J by 0 bases. The germline V gene has CDR1 KGHSH and CDR2 LQKENI. This CDR3 is built from 16 residues. The CDR3 bases are TGTGCCAGCTCCAACGCCGGGACAGTTAGCAATCAGCCCCAGCATTTT. Residues: CASSNAGTVSNQPQHF.

This clone was detected a few times. The V call is TRBV4-2, the J call TRBJ2-7; D unresolved. The CDR3 has 15 amino acids. Trimming pared 4 bases from V and 6 bases from J, leaving 19 bases between. Per the germline V gene, CDR1 is LGHNA and CDR2 is YNFKEQ. The CDR3 DNA sequence: TGTGCCAGCAGCCCCCCTGCGGTAGGTCCCCTCGAGCAGTACTTC. This gives the protein CASSPPAVGPLEQYF.

V gene TRBV6-5 combines with J gene TRBJ2-7, with no clear D. V lost 0 bases and J 3 bases, leaving 6 bases between the germline ends. The CDR3 runs to 13 residues. Germline V CDR1 and CDR2: MNHEY, SVGAGI. The chain's CDR3 is CASSYSTNYEQYF. For the CDR3, the DNA is TGTGCCAGCAGTTACTCGACAAACTACGAGCAGTACTTC.

J is TRBJ1-2 and V is TRBV7-8; TRBD1 matches at 8 bases. Germline CDR1 SGHVS, CDR2 FQNEAQ. CDR3 size: 14 residues. Trimming removed 5 bases from V and 5 bases from J; junction bases left unmatched: 7. The CDR3 here is CASSAGTGPYGYTF. The CDR3 DNA is TGTGCCAGCAGCGCCGGGACAGGACCTTATGGCTACACCTTC.

The chain combines TRBV5-1 with TRBJ2-2; 8 bases agree with TRBD1. CDR1 is SGHRS and CDR2 is YFSETQ in the germline V gene. The trim removed 2 bases at V and 2 bases at J, leaving 5 bases unmatched. The CDR3 loop spans 16 amino acids. The CDR3, as DNA: TGCGCCAGCAGCTTAGGACAGGGAAGAAACACCGGGGAGCTGTTTTTT. Protein sequence: CASSLGQGRNTGELFF. The whole variable domain, remainder taken from reference TRBV5-1 and TRBJ2-2, is KAGVTQTPRYLIKTRGQQVTLSCSPISGHRSVSWYQQTPGQGLQFLFEYFSETQRNKGNFPGRFSGRQFSNSRSEMNVSTLELGDSALYLCASSLGQGRNTGELFFGEGSRLTVL.

This sequence joins TRBV11-2 and TRBJ2-1; D not resolved. The CDR3 has 13 amino acids. With 5 bases removed from V and 5 bases from J, the gap between germline ends came to 10 bases. The germline CDR1 and CDR2 sequences are SGHAT and FQNNGV. CDR3 sequence: CASSPRENNEQFF. In DNA, the CDR3 is TGTGCCAGCAGCCCACGTGAGAACAATGAGCAGTTCTTC.

V gene TRBV5-1 combines with J gene TRBJ2-7; the match to TRBD2 covers 9 bases. The CDR3 totals 15 residues. From germline, CDR1 is SGHRS and CDR2 YFSETQ. V trimming: 4 bases; J trimming: 1 base; junction bases outside the gene matches: 6. CDR3 coding DNA: TGCGCCAGCAGCACCCATAGCGGGGGATCCTACGAGCAGTACTTC. Protein product: CASSTHSGGSYEQYF.

This clone was detected only a few times. The chain couples TRBV4-1 to TRBJ1-3; 7 bases agree with TRBD1. From germline, CDR1 is MGHRA and CDR2 YSYEKL. V dropped 3 bases and J dropped 4; count of bases not matched to a gene: 6. This CDR3 has 15 amino acids. The CDR3 loop is CASSQDTGAGNTIYF. In nucleotides, the CDR3 is TGCGCCAGCAGCCAGGACACAGGGGCCGGAAACACCATATATTTT.

With respect to this clone: Germline is not matched at one junction end, which may reflect a read error. The chain is built from TRBV27 and TRBJ1-2; TRBD1 is a possible D gene (5 bases). The CDR3 spans 14 residues. Per the germline V gene, CDR1 is MNHEY and CDR2 is SMNVEV (reference sequence). CDR3 loop: CASSFAVQAYGYPF. The CDR3 nucleotides are TGTGCCAGCAGTTTCGCGGTACAGGCCTATGGCTACCCCTTC.

As to this clone: One junction end disagrees with the germline gene, perhaps due to a read error. The chain links TRBV28 to TRBJ1-2; D unclear. This CDR3 has 13 residues. Germline V gives CDR1 MDHEN, CDR2 SYDVKM. The CDR3 DNA follows: TGTGCCAGCACGCGCCAGATTAACTATGACTACACCTTC. It specifies CASTRQINYDYTF.

The chain joins TRBV9 to TRBJ2-7; maybe TRBD2 (6 bases). Germline CDR1 and CDR2: SGDLS and YYNGEE. Trimming took 4 bases from V and 0 from J, leaving 14 bases between them. The CDR3 has 15 residues. The CDR3 here is CASSPYRGYSYEQYF. CDR3 bases: TGTGCCAGCAGCCCTTACCGGGGGTACTCCTACGAGCAGTACTTC.

The rearrangement links TRBV30 to TRBJ2-2; 11 bases are shared with TRBD2. The CDR3 runs to 16 residues. Per the germline V gene, CDR1 is GTSNPN and CDR2 is SVGIG (reference sequence). V trimming: 0 bases; J trimming: 4 bases; junction bases outside the gene matches: 4. This CDR3 is CAWSVLAGVLTGELFF. The DNA of the CDR3 is TGTGCCTGGAGTGTACTAGCGGGAGTCCTCACCGGGGAGCTGTTTTTT. Together with reference TRBV30 and TRBJ2-2, the CDR3 gives the full variable domain: SQTIHQWPATLVQPVGSPLSLECTVEGTSNPNLYWYRQAAGRGLQLLFYSVGIGQISSEVPQNLSASRPQDRQFILSSKKLLLSDSGFYLCAWSVLAGVLTGELFFGEGSRLTVL.

This clone appeared a single time. This chain connects TRBV5-1 to TRBJ2-1; weak D call: TRBD2 (6 bases). Trimming stripped 6 bases from V and 8 bases from J, with 12 bases between. The CDR3 runs 12 residues. The germline V gene has CDR1 SGHRS and CDR2 YFSETQ. CDR3 in amino acids: CASTTIADEQFF. The CDR3 coding sequence is TGCGCCAGCACCACCATAGCGGATGAGCAGTTCTTC.

The rearrangement joins TRBV9 to TRBJ2-5; 9 bases are shared with TRBD2. The CDR3 is 17 residues long. After removal of 0 bases from V and 5 bases from J, the junction contained 11 bases not matched to a gene. Germline V gene data show CDR1 as SGDLS and CDR2 as YYNGEE. The CDR3, as DNA: TGTGCCAGCAGCGTAGTGGGTAGCGGGAGTGTGTGGGAGACCCAGTACTTC. It encodes CASSVVGSGSVWETQYF.

V usage is TRBV28 and J usage is TRBJ1-2, with 7 bases identical to TRBD1. The CDR3 sequence is 16 residues long. Per the germline V gene, CDR1 is MDHEN and CDR2 is SYDVKM. The CDR3, as DNA: TGTGCTTCATTTCCCTACACTGGGACAGACAACTATGGCTACACCTTC. Encoded protein: CASFPYTGTDNYGYTF.

The rearrangement links TRBV5-4 to TRBJ1-2, with TRBD1 matching 8 bases. The CDR3 spans 12 residues. Germline V gives CDR1 SGHNT, CDR2 YYREEE (reference sequence). Trimming at V came to 3 bases and at J to 8 bases, leaving 3 bases not matched to a gene. CDR3 amino acids: CASSSDREGYTF. The CDR3 DNA is TGTGCCAGCAGCTCGGACAGGGAAGGCTACACCTTC.

CDR3 coding DNA: TGTGCCAGCAGCTTAAAGGCAACCTGGGAGTTCCCTGAGCAGTTCTTC. Residues: CASSLKATWEFPEQFF. The chain couples TRBV7-2 to TRBJ2-1, with D possibly being TRBD2 (5 bases). Trimming removed 2 bases from V and 9 bases from J, with 20 bases in between. The germline V gene has CDR1 SGHTA and CDR2 FQGNSA. There are 16 residues in the CDR3.

The chain carries TRBV29-1 and TRBJ2-1; 8 bases map to TRBD2. Germline V lookup: CDR1 SQVTM, CDR2 ANQGSEA. The CDR3 spans 15 residues. V gave up 7 bases and J gave up 4 bases; unmatched junction bases: 12. The chain's CDR3 is CSAAPLAAIYNEQFF. CDR3 DNA sequence: TGCAGCGCGGCCCCACTAGCGGCCATATACAATGAGCAGTTCTTC.

The chain couples TRBV27 to TRBJ2-3, with no clear D. With 6 bases removed from V and 6 bases from J, the gap between germline ends came to 10 bases. CDR3 size: 12 residues. CDR1 and CDR2 from the germline V gene are MNHEY and SMNVEV (reference sequence). The DNA for the CDR3 is TGTGCCAGCAGACGAACTTCGGATACGCAGTATTTT. Its protein product is CASRRTSDTQYF.

The J gene is TRBJ2-3, the V gene TRBV27; D gene ambiguous. Germline V gives CDR1 MNHEY, CDR2 SMNVEV (reference sequence). V was shortened by 7 bases and J by 0 bases, with 11 bases between the two germline ends. The length of the CDR3 is 14 residues. The CDR3 DNA sequence: TGTGCCAGCACACACGACTCGAGCACAGATACGCAGTATTTT. Translated: CASTHDSSTDTQYF.

This chain links TRBV6-5 with TRBJ2-7, with D uncertain. The CDR3 has 12 residues. Trimming removed 4 bases from V and 4 bases from J, with 8 bases in between. Germline V lookup: CDR1 MNHEY, CDR2 SVGAGI. CDR3 DNA sequence: TGTGCCAGCAGTTCCTATTCATACGAGCAGTACTTC. It codes for CASSSYSYEQYF.

This chain connects TRBV5-1 to TRBJ2-5; 10 nucleotides agree with TRBD2. CDR1 is SGHRS, CDR2 YFSETQ, per germline. The CDR3 totals 16 residues. The V segment lost 4 bases and the J segment 2 bases; nucleotides outside the gene matches: 8. The CDR3 region has the DNA TGCGCCAGCAGCGCACGCCCGACTAGCGGGCAAGAGACCCAGTACTTC. Amino acid sequence: CASSARPTSGQETQYF.

The chain links TRBV5-4 to TRBJ2-4; 9 bases agree with TRBD1. The trim removed 4 bases at V and 2 bases at J, leaving 4 bases unmatched. The germline gives CDR1 SGHNT, CDR2 YYREEE (reference sequence). The CDR3 has 15 residues. The CDR3 sequence: CASSRTGATKNIQYF. The CDR3 DNA follows: TGTGCCAGCAGCCGGACAGGGGCAACCAAAAACATTCAGTACTTC.

The rearrangement joins TRBV6-5 to TRBJ2-5, with TRBD1 as a possible D gene (6 bases). This CDR3 spans 16 amino acids. Germline V gene lookup returns CDR1 MNHEY and CDR2 SVGAGI. V was clipped by 2 bases and J by 0 bases, with 13 bases between them. The CDR3 nucleotides are TGTGCCAGCAGTTACGGGGTTAGGGGGTACCAAGAGACCCAGTACTTC. The encoded protein is CASSYGVRGYQETQYF.